Sequencing of this TCR beta chain was carried out in a study of beta chain features in type 1 diabetes. Study information: Healthy donors and patients had similar age, gender and cell yields. Broader study findings: Insertions were fewer and deletions more numerous at VDJ junctions in type 1 diabetes patients. People with Type 1 diabetes carried modestly yet significantly shorter TCRB CDR3s in all four CD4+ subsets.

Per germline, CDR1 SEHNR and CDR2 FQNEAQ (reference sequence). The CDR3 runs 14 residues. The V and J ends lost 5 bases and 5 bases, in that order; junction bases with no gene match: 8. Only a few counts were recorded for this clone. What it recognizes is unknown. Expressed TCRB transcripts were sequenced because the entire RNA isolate underwent reverse transcription. Measured with immunoSEQ multiplex PCR; TCRdb has only the in-frame clones, and not every one. This table holds hundreds of thousands of clones, roughly 31% found once. The sequence derives from a young man in good health. J is TRBJ2-7 and V is TRBV7-9; 8 bases align to TRBD2. Source material: naive CD4+ T cells from blood. The CDR3: CASSLSGSGHEQYF. The CDR3 DNA reads TGTGCCAGCAGCCTAAGCGGGAGCGGCCACGAGCAGTACTTC.